The 18 T cell receptor beta chains below all came from one sample that was sequenced in a study of control samples from healthy donors and cancer patients. Some clones are missing from TCRdb's copy, which holds only in-frame ones; the method was immunoSEQ multiplex PCR. The data hold 80,000 or so clones, with around 94% observed a single time. The sample was blood. These receptors were taken from a woman aged 40 to 50 in good health.

The DNA of the CDR3 is TGCGCCAGCAGCTCGTGGGGAACGAACACTGAAGCTTTCTTT. Encoded protein: CASSSWGTNTEAFF. The chain couples TRBV5-1 to TRBJ1-1; no clear D. V dropped 3 bases and J dropped 1 base, with 10 bases sitting between them. The CDR3 covers 14 residues. The germline V gene has CDR1 SGHRS and CDR2 YFSETQ.

The CDR3 protein is CASSLVDRERPLHF. For the CDR3, the DNA is TGTGCCAGCAGCTTAGTGGACCGCGAGCGACCCCTCCACTTT. The chain has TRBV7-8 and TRBJ1-6; D uncertain. V shed 1 base and J shed 12 bases, with 13 bases lying between them. The V gene's germline CDR1 is SGHVS and CDR2 FQNEAQ. The CDR3 has 14 residues.

The chain uses TRBV4-2 and TRBJ2-7, with TRBD2 identical over 8 bases. CDR3 size: 15 residues. Trimming removed 1 base from V and 2 bases from J; junction bases left unmatched: 4. Per germline, CDR1 LGHNA and CDR2 YNFKEQ. CDR3 residues: CASSQVAGSTYEQYF. CDR3 coding DNA: TGTGCCAGCAGCCAAGTAGCGGGGAGTACCTACGAGCAGTACTTC.

J is TRBJ2-7 and V is TRBV5-8; no firm D call. Germline CDR1 SGHTS, CDR2 YDEGEE. The CDR3 totals 12 residues. Trimming cost V 0 bases and J 3 bases, with 4 bases left between them. This CDR3 reads CASSLVVYEQYF. The CDR3 DNA reads TGTGCCAGCAGCTTGGTCGTCTACGAGCAGTACTTC.

The V call is TRBV18, the J call TRBJ2-1; 11 nucleotides line up with TRBD2. Germline-derived CDR1 and CDR2 are KGHSH and LQKENI. The CDR3 is 15 amino acids. J gave up 8 bases and V 2 bases, and 5 bases lay outside the gene matches. The CDR3, as DNA: TGTGCCAGCTCACCAACGGCTAGCGGGAGGCATGAGCAGTTCTTC. Translated, it gives CASSPTASGRHEQFF.

The chain couples TRBV9 to TRBJ1-2, with D unclear. The V and J ends lost 3 bases and 6 bases respectively, with 3 bases between them. In germline, CDR1 is SGDLS, CDR2 YYNGEE. The CDR3 consists of 10 residues. For the CDR3, the DNA is TGTGCCAGCAGCGGGAATGGCTACACCTTC. Its translation: CASSGNGYTF.

V gene TRBV18 combines with J gene TRBJ2-3; 15 bases match TRBD2. The CDR3 extends over 21 amino acids. The J segment lost 0 bases and the V segment lost 2 bases, leaving 12 bases of the junction unmatched. Germline CDR1 KGHSH, CDR2 LQKENI. In nucleotides, the CDR3 is TGTGCCAGCTCACCAATGGGTCGGACTAGCGGGGGGGCCACTAGCACAGATACGCAGTATTTT. This translates into CASSPMGRTSGGATSTDTQYF.

This clone was picked up one time. This chain joins TRBV19 and TRBJ2-5, with TRBD1 matching 9 bases. This CDR3 is built from 15 residues. Germline V gene data show CDR1 as LNHDA and CDR2 as SQIVND (reference sequence). V trimming: 5 bases; J trimming: 1 base; junction bases outside the gene matches: 5. CDR3 loop: CASSLQGATQETQYF. The CDR3 DNA sequence: TGTGCCAGTAGTTTACAGGGGGCAACCCAAGAGACCCAGTACTTC.

The V and J genes are TRBV7-9 and TRBJ1-3; the D is unclear. CDR1 and CDR2 (germline): SEHNR, FQNEAQ (reference sequence). Trimming pared 2 bases from V and 0 bases from J, leaving 14 bases between. CDR3 length equals 17 residues. CDR3 bases: TGTGCCAGCAGCTTACGTAGGTCCCTCAGCTCTGGAAACACCATATATTTT. Protein: CASSLRRSLSSGNTIYF.

The chain is built from TRBV30 and TRBJ2-7, with D possibly being TRBD1 (6 bases). Germline V gives CDR1 GTSNPN, CDR2 SVGIG (reference sequence). The CDR3 has 13 amino acids. V was shortened by 0 bases and J by 3 bases, with 9 bases between the two germline ends. Written as DNA, the CDR3 is TGTGCCTGGAGTGTACTCAGGGGCTACGAGCAGTACTTC. This gives the protein CAWSVLRGYEQYF.

This chain joins TRBV27 and TRBJ1-6; tentatively, D is TRBD1 (5 bases). This CDR3 is 16 amino acids long. The V gene lost 5 bases and the J gene lost 9 bases, with 20 bases spanning the gap. Germline V gene sequence: CDR1 MNHEY, CDR2 SMNVEV (reference sequence). CDR3 nucleotides: TGTGCCAGCAGTGACACTCTCAGGGCAGTGGGTTCACCCCTCCACTTT. Its translation is CASSDTLRAVGSPLHF.

J is TRBJ2-2 and V is TRBV5-1, with a possible D match to TRBD2 (6 bases). CDR1 and CDR2 from the germline V gene are SGHRS and YFSETQ. V lost 1 base to trimming and J lost 3 bases, with 13 bases between them. The CDR3 is 16 amino acids. This CDR3 is CASSLFGSRDTGELFF. Here the CDR3 DNA reads TGCGCCAGCAGCTTGTTCGGGAGTAGGGACACCGGGGAGCTGTTTTTT.

This sequence joins TRBV4-3 and TRBJ2-7; 8 nucleotides line up with TRBD1. The CDR3 covers 15 residues. The J segment lost 4 bases and the V segment lost 2 bases, leaving 7 bases of the junction unmatched. The germline V gene encodes CDR1 LGHNA and CDR2 YSLEER. The CDR3 protein is CASSQHGQGAYEQYF. The CDR3 DNA sequence: TGCGCCAGCAGCCAACACGGACAGGGTGCGTACGAGCAGTACTTC.

V is TRBV19 and J is TRBJ1-1; D unresolved. The CDR3 is made up of 11 amino acids. CDR1 and CDR2 (germline): LNHDA, SQIVND (reference sequence). V lost 3 bases to trimming and J lost 6 bases, with 5 bases between them. The CDR3 region is CASSIGPEAFF. CDR3 coding DNA: TGTGCCAGTAGTATCGGACCTGAAGCTTTCTTT.

This sequence joins TRBV10-2 and TRBJ2-2; D unclear. The CDR3 loop spans 15 amino acids. In germline, CDR1 is WSHSY, CDR2 SAAADI. V gave up 5 bases and J gave up 3 bases, with 13 bases separating them. The CDR3 loop is CASSRMADDTGELFF. CDR3 DNA: TGCGCCAGCAGTAGAATGGCGGATGACACCGGGGAGCTGTTTTTT.

This sequence joins TRBV19 and TRBJ1-5; tentatively, D is TRBD1 (5 bases). Trimming removed 6 bases at V and 0 bases at J, with 12 bases between. From germline, CDR1 is LNHDA and CDR2 SQIVND (reference sequence). CDR3 length: 15 amino acids. CDR3 sequence: CASRGPVYSNQPQHF. CDR3 bases: TGTGCCAGTAGGGGACCGGTATATAGCAATCAGCCCCAGCATTTT.

The chain combines TRBV3-1 (or the pseudogene TRBV3-2) with TRBJ2-1; D may be TRBD2 (6 bases). CDR1 is LGHDT and CDR2 is YNNKEL in the germline V gene (reference sequence). V gave up 1 base and J gave up 6 bases, with 10 bases separating them. The CDR3 consists of 14 residues. CDR3 in amino acids: CASSQVLAINEQFF. The CDR3 nucleotides are TGTGCCAGCAGCCAAGTACTAGCCATCAATGAGCAGTTCTTC.

The chain is built from TRBV9 and TRBJ2-1, with 14 bases that match TRBD2. Germline trimming cut 3 bases from V and 8 bases from J; bases unmatched to any gene: 13. CDR1 and CDR2 (germline): SGDLS, YYNGEE. This CDR3 is built from 18 residues. The CDR3 region has the DNA TGTGCCAGCAGCGCCAGACTAGCGGGGGGGCCTGATGTAGATGAGCAGTTCTTC. Protein sequence: CASSARLAGGPDVDEQFF. The full variable domain, its missing parts supplied by reference TRBV9 and TRBJ2-1, is DSGVTQTPKHLITATGQRVTLRCSPRSGDLSVYWYQQSLDQGLQFLIQYYNGEERAKGNILERFSAQQFPDLHSELNLSSLELGDSALYFCASSARLAGGPDVDEQFFGPGTRLTVL.